This T cell receptor (beta chain) appears in the sequencing data of a study of cytomegalovirus exposure and HLA in healthy donors. Study-wide findings and caveats: Association with HLA alleles at 0.05 false discovery rate was found for 15,000 or so TCR beta sequences in a later analysis. Earlier findings revealed that most TCR beta V segments proved productive either about 87% or about 30% of the time. Later work found most CMV-associated TCR beta chains apparently HLA-restricted.

CDR1 is MGHRA and CDR2 is YSYEKL in the germline V gene. The ends were cut back, 2 bases at V and 3 bases at J, with 14 bases in the middle. The CDR3 covers 16 residues. The primer mix had 60 Vbeta and 13 Jbeta primers. The table came from immunoSEQ multiplex PCR; TCRdb's copy has only in-frame clones and leaves some out. There are 50,000 to 70,000 clones in the sample, with around 3.6% held by the top ten. As for this clone: Its antigen is undetermined.

The sequenced sample was PBMCs. The sequence was obtained from a woman aged 18 to 35 in good health and CMV-seronegative. V gene TRBV4-1 combines with J gene TRBJ1-5; the D is unclear. The CDR3 here is CASSQLSQVINQPQHF. DNA for the CDR3: TGCGCCAGCAGCCAATTATCCCAGGTCATCAATCAGCCCCAGCATTTT.